This T cell receptor beta chain was captured by sequencing in a study of cytomegalovirus exposure and HLA in healthy donors. Study-wide points: Investigators reported 150 to 200 TCR beta chains as tied to cytomegalovirus. Per a later analysis, HLA-associated TCR beta chains showed more clonal expansion than other, equally common TCR beta chains. In a later analysis, a missense DCLRE1C variant was linked to TCR beta V- and J-gene trimming.

The sample holds a few counts of this clone. Its antigen is still unknown. The PCR made use of 60 Vbeta and 13 Jbeta primers. Sequencing was performed with immunoSEQ multiplex PCR; in TCRdb, only in-frame clones are kept and a portion is missing. The table lists some 160,000 clones, over 80% of them singletons, with roughly 1.4% in the top ten. CDR3 length: 12 amino acids. V dropped 6 bases and J dropped 5; count of bases not matched to a gene: 1. Germline-derived CDR1 and CDR2 are SNHLY and FYNNEI. This sequence originates from a woman younger than 35 in good health and CMV-seronegative. The chain is built from TRBV2 and TRBJ1-2; TRBD1 matches 9 bases. What was sequenced was PBMCs. CDR3 amino acids: CASRGQGYGYTF. CDR3 DNA: TGTGCCAGCAGGGGACAGGGTTATGGCTACACCTTC.